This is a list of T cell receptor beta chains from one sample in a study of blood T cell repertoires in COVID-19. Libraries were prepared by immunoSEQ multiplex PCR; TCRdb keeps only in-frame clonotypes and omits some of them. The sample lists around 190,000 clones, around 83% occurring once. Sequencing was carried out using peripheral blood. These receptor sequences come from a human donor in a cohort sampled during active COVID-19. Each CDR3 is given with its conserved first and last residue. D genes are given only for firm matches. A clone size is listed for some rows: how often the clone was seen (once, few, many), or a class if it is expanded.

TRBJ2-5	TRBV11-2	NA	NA	TGTGCCAGCAGCTTCGGGTACCAAGAGACCCAGTACTTC	CASSFGYQETQYF
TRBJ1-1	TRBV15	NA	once	TGTGCCACCAGCAGAGATCTCATAGGGGGGGGTTTCACTGAAGCTTTCTTT	CATSRDLIGGGFTEAFF
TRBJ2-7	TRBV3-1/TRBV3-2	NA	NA	TGTGCCAGCAAGGCAGGGGACGAGCAGTACTTC	CASKAGDEQYF
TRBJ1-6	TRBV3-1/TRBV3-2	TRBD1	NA	TGTGCCAGCAGCCAAACACAGGGGGCCCTTAATTCACCCCTCCACTTT	CASSQTQGALNSPLHF
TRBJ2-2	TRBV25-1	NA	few	TGTGCCAGCACTGGGAAGGGAGCCGGGGAGCTGTTTTTT	CASTGKGAGELFF
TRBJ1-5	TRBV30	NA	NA	TGTGCCTGGACAGGCTACCTTCAGTGGCCCCAGCATTTT	CAWTGYLQWPQHF
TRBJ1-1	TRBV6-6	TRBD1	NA	TGTGCCAGCAGGTGGGACAGGGTCACTGAAGCTTTCTTT	CASRWDRVTEAFF
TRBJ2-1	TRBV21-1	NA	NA	TGTGCCAGCAGCAAAGAGCTAGCGGGGGGGCCCTACAATGAGCAGTTCTTC	CASSKELAGGPYNEQFF
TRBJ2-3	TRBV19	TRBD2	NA	TGTGCCAGTAGTATAGGGCCGACTAGCGGGGACCCCACAGATACGCAGTATTTT	CASSIGPTSGDPTDTQYF
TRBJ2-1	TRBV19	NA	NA	TGTGCCAGTAGTAGGAACAGGGGAGGCAATGAGCAGTTCTTC	CASSRNRGGNEQFF
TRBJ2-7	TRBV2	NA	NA	TGTGCCAGCAGTGAAGCGATGCGGGGACCTTCCTACGAGCAGTACTTC	CASSEAMRGPSYEQYF
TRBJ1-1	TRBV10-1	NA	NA	TGCGCCACCAATTCGAAATCGGGGAACACTGAAGCTTTCTTT	CATNSKSGNTEAFF
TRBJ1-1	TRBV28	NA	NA	TGTGCCAGCAGTTTCAGGAAGAACACTGAAGCTTTCTTT	CASSFRKNTEAFF
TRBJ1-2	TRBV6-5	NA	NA	TGTGCCAGCAGTTCCAGGGCGATAATTAACTATGGCTACACCTTC	CASSSRAIINYGYTF
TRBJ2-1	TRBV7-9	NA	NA	TGTGCCAGCTCTAGGGACAACGACAATGAGCAGTTCTTC	CASSRDNDNEQFF
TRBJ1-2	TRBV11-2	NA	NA	TGTGCCAGCAGCTTCTCGACAGGAGGTTATGGCTACACCTTC	CASSFSTGGYGYTF
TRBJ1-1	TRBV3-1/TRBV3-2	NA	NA	TGTGCCAGCAGCCAGGGCAACCTGAACACTGAAGCTTTCTTT	CASSQGNLNTEAFF
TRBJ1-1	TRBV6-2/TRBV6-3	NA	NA	TGTGCCAGCAGTTACTCCTGGAACACTGAAGCTTTCTTT	CASSYSWNTEAFF
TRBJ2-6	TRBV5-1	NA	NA	TGCGCCAGCAGCTTGGAGCCGGGGGCTGGGGCCAACGTCCTGACTTTC	CASSLEPGAGANVLTF
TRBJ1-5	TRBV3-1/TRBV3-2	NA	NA	TGTGCCAGCAGCCAAGAGCAGGGAAATCAGCCCCAGCATTTT	CASSQEQGNQPQHF
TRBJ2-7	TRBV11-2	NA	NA	TGTGCCAGCAGCTTAGAACTCCTGACCTACGAGCAGTACTTC	CASSLELLTYEQYF
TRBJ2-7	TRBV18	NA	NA	TGTGCCAGCTCAGGGAACTACATTAGGGGGGGCGAGCAGTACTTC	CASSGNYIRGGEQYF
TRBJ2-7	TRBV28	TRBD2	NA	TGTGCCAGCAGAGCCGGGACTAGACACGAGCAGTACTTC	CASRAGTRHEQYF
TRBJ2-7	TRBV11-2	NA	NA	TGTGCCAGCAGTCCCCTGGGCCCAAATAACTACGAGCAGTACTTC	CASSPLGPNNYEQYF
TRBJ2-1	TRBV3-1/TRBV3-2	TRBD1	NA	TGTGCCAGCAGCCAAGGGACAGGGGTGCAGCAGTTCTTC	CASSQGTGVQQFF
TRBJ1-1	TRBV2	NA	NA	TGTGCCAGCAGGCCCGACAGGATGAACACTGAAGCTTTCTTT	CASRPDRMNTEAFF
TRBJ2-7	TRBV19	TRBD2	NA	TGTGCCAGTAGTATCCTAGCGGGAAGTCGCGAGCAGTACTTC	CASSILAGSREQYF
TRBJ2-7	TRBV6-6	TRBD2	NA	TGTGCCAGCCACATCAGCGGGGGCTACGAGCAGTACTTC	CASHISGGYEQYF
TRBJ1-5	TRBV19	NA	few	TGTGCCAGTAGTTTGCGATCGGGGCCCCAGCATTTT	CASSLRSGPQHF
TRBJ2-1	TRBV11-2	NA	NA	TGTGCCAGCAGCTTAGAGGGGAGCGGGCAGTTCTTC	CASSLEGSGQFF
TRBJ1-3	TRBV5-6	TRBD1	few	TGTGCCAGCAGCTTGCAGGGGGCGGAAGGAAACACCATATATTTT	CASSLQGAEGNTIYF
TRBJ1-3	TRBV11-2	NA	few	TGTGCCAGCAGCTTCGTAAACACCATATATTTT	CASSFVNTIYF
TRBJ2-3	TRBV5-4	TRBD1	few	TGTGCCAGCAGCTTGCAGGGGGTGGATACGCAGTATTTT	CASSLQGVDTQYF
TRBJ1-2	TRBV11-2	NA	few	TGTGCCAGCAGCTTAGCTAAGAGCTCTGGCTACACCTTC	CASSLAKSSGYTF
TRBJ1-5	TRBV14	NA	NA	TGTGCCAGCAGCCGTCAAACAGGCTTCAATCAGCCCCAGCATTTT	CASSRQTGFNQPQHF
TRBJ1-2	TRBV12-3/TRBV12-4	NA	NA	TGTGCCAGCAGTATGACAAATAACTATGGCTACACCTTC	CASSMTNNYGYTF
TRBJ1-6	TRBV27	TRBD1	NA	TGTGCCAGCGGGTCACAGGGGAATTCACCCCTCCACTTT	CASGSQGNSPLHF
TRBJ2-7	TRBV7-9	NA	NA	TGTGCCAGCAGCTTGGAGGGGGCGGGTATCTACGAGCAGTACTTC	CASSLEGAGIYEQYF
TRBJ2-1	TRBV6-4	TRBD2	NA	TGTGCCAGCAGTGACTCGATAGGGACTAGCGGGAGGTTAACCTACAATGAGCAGTTCTTC	CASSDSIGTSGRLTYNEQFF
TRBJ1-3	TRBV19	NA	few	TGTGCCTGCGGGAGGGACTTCTCTGGAAACACCATATATTTT	CACGRDFSGNTIYF
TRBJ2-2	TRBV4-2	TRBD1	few	TGTGCCAGCAGCCACGACAGGGCTGACACCGGGGAGCTGTTTTTT	CASSHDRADTGELFF
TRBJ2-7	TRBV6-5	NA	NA	TGTGCCAGCTCTCGCCGAGGAACCTCCTACGAGCAGTACTTC	CASSRRGTSYEQYF
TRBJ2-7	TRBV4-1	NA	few	TGCGCCAGCAGCGCCACAGGGGGAGGGTACGAGCAGTACTTC	CASSATGGGYEQYF
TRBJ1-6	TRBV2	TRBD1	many	TGTGCCAGCAGAGGACAGGGTTCACCCCTCCACTTT	CASRGQGSPLHF
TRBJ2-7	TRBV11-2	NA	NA	TGTGCCAGCAGCTTAACGGGGGGCCTCTACGAGCAGTACTTC	CASSLTGGLYEQYF
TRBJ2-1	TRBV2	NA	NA	TGTGCCAGCAGTGATGAGGGCCTAGCGGACAGAAGCTCCTACAATGAGCAGTTCTTC	CASSDEGLADRSSYNEQFF
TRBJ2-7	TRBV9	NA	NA	TGTGCCAGCAGCGCGGGGGAGGCCCCCTCCTACGAGCAGTACTTC	CASSAGEAPSYEQYF
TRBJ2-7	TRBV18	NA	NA	TGTGCCAGCTCACCAGATCGGGTACTTTCACTGTTTGCCTACGAGCAGTACTTC	CASSPDRVLSLFAYEQYF
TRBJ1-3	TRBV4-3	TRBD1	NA	TGCGCCAGCAGCCAAGGGACAGGGGCCTCCTCTGGAAACACCATATATTTT	CASSQGTGASSGNTIYF
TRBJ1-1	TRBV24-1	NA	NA	TGTGCCACCAGTGACCCTAACACTGAAGCTTTCTTT	CATSDPNTEAFF
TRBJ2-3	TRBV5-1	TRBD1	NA	TGCGCCAGCAGCTTCTCGGGACAGTACACAGATACGCAGTATTTT	CASSFSGQYTDTQYF
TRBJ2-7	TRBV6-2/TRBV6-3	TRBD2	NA	TGTGCCAGCAGTACACTGGGACTAGCGGGAGTCCACGAGCAGTACTTC	CASSTLGLAGVHEQYF
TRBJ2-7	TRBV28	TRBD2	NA	TGTGCCAGCAGTTCGGGACTAGCGGGGTACTACGAGCAGTACTTC	CASSSGLAGYYEQYF